This TCR beta chain was retrieved from a study of identical twins. Study-wide points: The more abundant beta clonotypes in cord blood had fewer insertions, and memory repertoires did not show this. A partial confounding effect on zero-insertion analyses could come from invariant MAIT and iNKT cells.

MiXCR, run by TCRdb on the 5' RACE reads, gives a single entry per CDR3 protein. The table has about 570,000 distinct CDR3 sequences, nearly 10% seen once; the top ten hold roughly 3.2%. Germline-derived CDR1 and CDR2 are MDHEN and SYDVKM. The CDR3 runs to 15 residues. V was pared by 6 bases and J by 3 bases, with 6 bases of the junction left unmatched. This clonotype was found a few times. Its matching antigen is unknown. All donors were healthy, and all were Caucasian. These records were also assigned to another study, of yellow fever vaccine responses in identical twins. From that study: Reportedly, the response of twins' T cells to the vaccine seemed partly convergent, partly personalized.

This TCR derives from a woman under 30 in good health. The V call is TRBV28, the J call TRBJ2-7; 12 positions match TRBD2. Material for sequencing was PBMCs. The CDR3 sequence is CASRHPGLAGYEQYF. The CDR3 bases are TGTGCCAGCAGACATCCGGGACTAGCGGGCTACGAGCAGTACTTC.